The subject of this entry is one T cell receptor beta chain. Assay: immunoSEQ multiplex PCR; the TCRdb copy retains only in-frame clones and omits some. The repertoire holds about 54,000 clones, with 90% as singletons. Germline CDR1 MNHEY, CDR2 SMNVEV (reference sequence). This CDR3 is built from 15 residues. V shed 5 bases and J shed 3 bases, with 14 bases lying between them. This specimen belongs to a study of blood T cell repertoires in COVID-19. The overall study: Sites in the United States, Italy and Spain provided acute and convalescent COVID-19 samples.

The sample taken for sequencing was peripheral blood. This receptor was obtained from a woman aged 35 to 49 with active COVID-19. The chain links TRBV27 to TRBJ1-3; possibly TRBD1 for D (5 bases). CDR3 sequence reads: CASSPTRTFGNTIYF. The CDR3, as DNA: TGTGCCAGCAGTCCGACCAGGACATTTGGAAACACCATATATTTT.